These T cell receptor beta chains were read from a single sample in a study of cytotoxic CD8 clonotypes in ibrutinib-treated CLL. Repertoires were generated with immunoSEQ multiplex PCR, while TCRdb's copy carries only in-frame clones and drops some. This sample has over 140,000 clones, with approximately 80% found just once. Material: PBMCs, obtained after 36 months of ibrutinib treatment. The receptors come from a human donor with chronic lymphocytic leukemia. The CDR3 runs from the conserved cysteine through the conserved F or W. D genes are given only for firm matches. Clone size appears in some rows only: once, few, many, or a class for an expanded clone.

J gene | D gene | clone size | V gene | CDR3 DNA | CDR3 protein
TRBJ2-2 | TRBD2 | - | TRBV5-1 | TGCGCCAGCAGCATCAGGGGACTAGCGGCCGGGGAGCTGTTTTTT | CASSIRGLAAGELFF
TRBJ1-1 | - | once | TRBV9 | TGTGCCAGCAGCCAAGGTGACAGACGGACTGAAGCTTTCTTT | CASSQGDRRTEAFF
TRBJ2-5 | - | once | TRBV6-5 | TGTGCCAGCAGCAGCTCGGTGGGTACCCAAGAGACCCAGTACTTC | CASSSSVGTQETQYF
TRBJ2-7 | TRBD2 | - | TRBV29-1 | TGCAGCGTAAACCCCACGGGGGGCTACGAGCAGTACTTC | CSVNPTGGYEQYF
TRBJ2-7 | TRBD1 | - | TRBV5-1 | TGCGCCAGCAGCTTGACACAGGGGTACGAGCAGTACTTC | CASSLTQGYEQYF
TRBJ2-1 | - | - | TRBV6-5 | TGTGCCAGCAGTTACAGGGGGACTGAGCAGTTCTTC | CASSYRGTEQFF
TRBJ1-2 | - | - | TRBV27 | TGTGCCAGCGGCAGACGGGGGGGGTCCACCTTC | CASGRRGGSTF
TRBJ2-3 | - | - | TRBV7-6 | TGTGCCAGCAGCCCGTTGATCCGGACAGATAGCACAGATACGCAGTATTTT | CASSPLIRTDSTDTQYF
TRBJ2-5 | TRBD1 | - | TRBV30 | TGTGCCTGGAGTTCAGCCTGGGGACAGGGTCTGGAGACCCAGTACTTC | CAWSSAWGQGLETQYF
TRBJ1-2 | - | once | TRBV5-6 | TGTGCCAGCAGCTTGGAGGGCCCGGGGACATACTACTTACACTATGGCTACACCTTC | CASSLEGPGTYYLHYGYTF
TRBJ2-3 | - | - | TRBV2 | TGTGCCAGCAGTCCTATTTGGGGGGTTAGCACAGATACGCAGTATTTT | CASSPIWGVSTDTQYF
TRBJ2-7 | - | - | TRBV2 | TGTGCCAGCAGTCGGCACCCCTACGAGCAGTACTTC | CASSRHPYEQYF
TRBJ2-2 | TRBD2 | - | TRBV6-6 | TGTGCCAGCAATTCGGGGGGAGTAGCCACCGGGGAGCTGTTTTTT | CASNSGGVATGELFF
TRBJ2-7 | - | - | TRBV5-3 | TGTGCCAGAAGCGGGTCCTATTATAGCACGTACTACGAGCAGTACTTC | CARSGSYYSTYYEQYF